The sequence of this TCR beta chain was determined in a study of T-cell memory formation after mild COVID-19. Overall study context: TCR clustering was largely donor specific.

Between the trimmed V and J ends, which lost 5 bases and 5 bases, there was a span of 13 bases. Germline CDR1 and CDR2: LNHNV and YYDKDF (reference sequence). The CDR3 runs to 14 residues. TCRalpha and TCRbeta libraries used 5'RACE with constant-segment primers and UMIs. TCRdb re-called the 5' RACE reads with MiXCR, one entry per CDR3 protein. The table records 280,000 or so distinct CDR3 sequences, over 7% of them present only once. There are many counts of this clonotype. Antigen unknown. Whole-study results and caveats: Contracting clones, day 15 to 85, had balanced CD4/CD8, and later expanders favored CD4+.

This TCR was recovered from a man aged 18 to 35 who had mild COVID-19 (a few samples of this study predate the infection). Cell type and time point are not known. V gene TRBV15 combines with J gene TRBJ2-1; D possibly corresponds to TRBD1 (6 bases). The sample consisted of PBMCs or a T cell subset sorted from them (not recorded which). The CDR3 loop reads CATSRTGTHNEQFF. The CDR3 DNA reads TGTGCCACCAGCCGCACAGGGACCCACAATGAGCAGTTCTTC.